This T cell receptor (beta chain) stems from a study of blood T cells in healthy people across ages. Overall study results and limits: Comparison with aged donors showed that long-lived donors had more naive CD4+ cells and higher diversity.

Next came a second PCR, run for about 6 to 12 cycles, which used a sample-barcoded 5' primer along with a J-beta primer mix. TCRdb re-called the 5' RACE reads with MiXCR, one entry per CDR3 protein. This sample has 1,500,000 or so distinct CDR3 sequences, with approximately 60% found just once. About this clonotype: What it recognizes is unknown.

Germline-derived CDR1 and CDR2 are SNHLY and FYNNEI. The ends lost 5 bases at V and 0 bases at J; junction bases unmatched: 6. This CDR3 is built from 16 residues. Peripheral blood samples of roughly 9.8 milliliters were drawn from each donor. Per individual sample, total RNA of at least 5 micrograms was extracted. Sample: blood. V gene TRBV2 combines with J gene TRBJ1-4, with 7 bases that match TRBD1. This sequence was found in a man between 18 and 35 years old in good health. The CDR3 DNA sequence: TGTGCCAGCAGTCTGGGACAGACAACAACTAATGAAAAACTGTTTTTT. It specifies CASSLGQTTTNEKLFF.